This entry lists 3 T cell receptor beta chains sequenced from one sample in a study of vaccination and CD4 T cells after COVID-19. The Oncomine TCR Beta short-read assay was what sequenced the DNA obtained from cultured CD4+ T cells. TCRdb passed the PCR reads through MiXCR, listing each CDR3 protein once. Of fewer than 15,000 distinct CDR3 sequences in the sample, around 60% are singletons; the top ten hold about a fifth. The antigens for these receptors are not known. Treatment of the sample: roughly nine-day PBMC culture with coronavirus spike peptide pools or control peptides (ViraFEST assay). The source was cultured CD4+ T cells from blood, collected after SARS-CoV-2 vaccination. The receptors were gathered from a human donor with COVID-19.

This clonotype came up a few times. The genes are TRBV6-1 and TRBJ2-1; possible D gene TRBD2, 5 bases. The CDR3 has 13 residues. V was clipped by 7 bases and J by 9 bases, with 16 bases between them. The germline V gene has CDR1 MNHNS and CDR2 SASEGT. CDR3 nucleotide sequence: TGTGCCAGCAAAAAGGTAGATGCGGGTGAGCAGTTCTTC. The encoded protein is CASKKVDAGEQFF.

The chain links TRBV12-3 or TRBV12-4 to TRBJ1-5; no firm D call. The V end lost 4 bases, the J end lost 8 bases, and 12 bases lay between the germline ends. This CDR3 region has 13 residues. CDR3 loop: CASSSPPAEPQHF. CDR3 nucleotides: TGTGCCAGCAGTTCGCCCCCCGCGGAGCCCCAGCATTTT.

V usage is TRBV2 and J usage is TRBJ2-5; weak D call: TRBD1 (5 bases). The CDR3 spans 15 residues. V was trimmed by 0 bases and J by 5 bases, leaving 13 bases between them. The germline gives CDR1 SNHLY, CDR2 FYNNEI. CDR3 region: CASSEARQSVETQYF. CDR3 bases: TGTGCCAGCAGTGAAGCTCGACAGTCGGTGGAGACCCAGTACTTC.